This T cell receptor beta chain appears in the sequencing data of a study of long-term antiretroviral therapy in people with HIV. Whole-study context: By about a decade, the earliest samples predate the 2015 immediate-ART recommendation. Study results and limitations: Repertoires in HIV (unlike those of controls) had narrower CDR3 length ranges.

At survey level, the immunoSEQ assay was run in its v3.0 version. The protocol was immunoSEQ multiplex PCR, while the TCRdb copy is restricted to in-frame clones and leaves out a portion. The sample includes tens of thousands of clones, just over 90% of them seen just once. Amounts of roughly 0.85-10 million cryopreserved PBMC were held in the samples before DNA extraction. Germline CDR1 is LNHDA and CDR2 is SQIVND (reference sequence). J gave up 4 bases and V 8 bases, and 4 bases lay outside the gene matches. The CDR3 contains 13 residues. A remark on this clone: The antigen remains undetermined. Other nucleotide sequences in the sample specify the same CDR3.

The material sequenced was unsorted PBMCs, taken 7.6 years after starting antiretroviral therapy. This receptor was taken from a middle-aged woman with HIV. The chain joins TRBV19 to TRBJ1-5, with TRBD1 matching over 8 bases. The CDR3 loop is CASGDRRNQPQHF. CDR3 DNA: TGTGCCAGTGGGGACAGGAGAAATCAGCCCCAGCATTTT.